This T cell receptor beta chain originates from a study of beta chain features in type 1 diabetes. Across the whole study: The patients were much like the healthy donors in age, gender and cell yields. All samples combined gave over 100 million sorted cells for examination.

Worth noting for this clone: Antigen specificity is unknown.

V lost 5 bases, J lost 3 bases, and 10 bases stayed unmatched. Germline CDR1 is SGHTA and CDR2 is FQGNSA. The CDR3 sequence is 16 residues long. Whole-study findings and limits: The study found moderately but significantly shorter TCRB CDR3s in all four CD4+ subsets of Type 1 diabetes patients.

Stem cell-like memory, regulatory, central memory and naive CD4+ cells were sorted via CD45RO/CCR7/CD25/CD127/CD95/CD27. The investigators reverse transcribed all of the isolated RNA, so they sequenced expressed TCRB transcripts. Sequenced by immunoSEQ multiplex PCR; TCRdb stores in-frame clones only, minus some. Among around 100,000 clones, roughly 28% were seen once, and the ten largest hold approximately 0.5%. This TCR came from a woman aged 18-35 years with type 1 diabetes. The sample comprised central memory CD4+ T cells from blood. This rearrangement joins TRBV7-2 to TRBJ2-3, with TRBD2 identical over 8 bases. The CDR3 coding sequence is TGTGCCAGCAGCCCTGGGACTAGAGCGAGGACAGATACGCAGTATTTT. As protein: CASSPGTRARTDTQYF.